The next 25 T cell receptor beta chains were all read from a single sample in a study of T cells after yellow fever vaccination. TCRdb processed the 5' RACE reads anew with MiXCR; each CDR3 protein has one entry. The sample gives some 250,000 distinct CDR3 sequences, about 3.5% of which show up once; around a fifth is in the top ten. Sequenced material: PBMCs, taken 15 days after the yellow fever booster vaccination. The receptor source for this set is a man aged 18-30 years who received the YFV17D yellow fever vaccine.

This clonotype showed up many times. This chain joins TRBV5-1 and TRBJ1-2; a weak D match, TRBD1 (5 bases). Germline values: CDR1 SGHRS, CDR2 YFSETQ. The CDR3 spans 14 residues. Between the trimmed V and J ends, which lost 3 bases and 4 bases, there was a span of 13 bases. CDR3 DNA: TGCGCCAGCAGCTCGGGGCAGGGAACCTATGGCTACACCTTC. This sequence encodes CASSSGQGTYGYTF. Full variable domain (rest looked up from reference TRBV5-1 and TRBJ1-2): KAGVTQTPRYLIKTRGQQVTLSCSPISGHRSVSWYQQTPGQGLQFLFEYFSETQRNKGNFPGRFSGRQFSNSRSEMNVSTLELGDSALYLCASSSGQGTYGYTFGSGTRLTVV.

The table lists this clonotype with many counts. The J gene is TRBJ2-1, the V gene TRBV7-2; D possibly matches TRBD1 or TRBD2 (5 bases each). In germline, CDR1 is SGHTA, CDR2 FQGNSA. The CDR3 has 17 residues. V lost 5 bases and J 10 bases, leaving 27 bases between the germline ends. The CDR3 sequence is CASSMRTGTKSVREQFF. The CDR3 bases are TGTGCCAGCAGCATGCGGACCGGGACCAAATCGGTAAGGGAGCAGTTCTTC.

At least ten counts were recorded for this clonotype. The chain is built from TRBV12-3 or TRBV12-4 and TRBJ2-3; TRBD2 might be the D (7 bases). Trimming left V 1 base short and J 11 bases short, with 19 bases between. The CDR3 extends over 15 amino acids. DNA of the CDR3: TGTGCCAGCAGTTTAGGGGGGGGCGACCACCTCGGGCAGTATTTT. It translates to CASSLGGGDHLGQYF.

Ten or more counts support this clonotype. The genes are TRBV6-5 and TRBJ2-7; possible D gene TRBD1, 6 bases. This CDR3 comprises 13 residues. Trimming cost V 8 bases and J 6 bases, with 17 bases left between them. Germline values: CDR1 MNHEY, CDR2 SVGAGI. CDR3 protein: CASASGTYREQYF. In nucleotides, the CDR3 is TGTGCCAGCGCCTCCGGGACATATCGCGAGCAGTACTTC.

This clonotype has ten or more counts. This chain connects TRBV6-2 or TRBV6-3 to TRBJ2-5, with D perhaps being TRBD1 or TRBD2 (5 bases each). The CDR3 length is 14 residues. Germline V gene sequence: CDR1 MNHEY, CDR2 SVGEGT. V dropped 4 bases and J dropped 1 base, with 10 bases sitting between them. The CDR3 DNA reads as TGTGCCAGCAGTTGGGGACGAACCCAAGAGACCCAGTACTTC. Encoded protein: CASSWGRTQETQYF.

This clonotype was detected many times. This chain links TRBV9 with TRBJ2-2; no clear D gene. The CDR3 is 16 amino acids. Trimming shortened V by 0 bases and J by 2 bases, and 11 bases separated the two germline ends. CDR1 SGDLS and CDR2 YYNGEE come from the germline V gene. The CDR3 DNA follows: TGTGCCAGCAGCGTAGTGGCAGCTACCAACACCGGGGAGCTGTTTTTT. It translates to CASSVVAATNTGELFF.

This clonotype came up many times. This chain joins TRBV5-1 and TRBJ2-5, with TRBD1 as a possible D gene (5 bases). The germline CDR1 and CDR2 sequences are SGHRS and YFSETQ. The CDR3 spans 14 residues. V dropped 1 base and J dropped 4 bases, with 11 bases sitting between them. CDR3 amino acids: CASSLSREGETQYF. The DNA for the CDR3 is TGCGCCAGCAGCTTGTCCAGGGAAGGAGAGACCCAGTACTTC.

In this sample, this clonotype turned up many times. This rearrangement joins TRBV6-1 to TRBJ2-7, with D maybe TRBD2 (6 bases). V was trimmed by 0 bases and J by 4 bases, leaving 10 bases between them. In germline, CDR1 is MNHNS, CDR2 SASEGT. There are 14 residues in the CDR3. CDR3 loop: CASSEAFGGYEQYF. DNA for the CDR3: TGTGCCAGCAGTGAAGCATTCGGGGGTTACGAGCAGTACTTC.

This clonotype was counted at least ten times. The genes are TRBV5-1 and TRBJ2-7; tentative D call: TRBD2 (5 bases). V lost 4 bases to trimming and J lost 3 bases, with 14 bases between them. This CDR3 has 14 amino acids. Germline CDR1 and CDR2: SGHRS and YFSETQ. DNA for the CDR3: TGCGCCAGCAGCGCCAGAGCCGGGGACTACGAGCAGTACGTC. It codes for CASSARAGDYEQYV.

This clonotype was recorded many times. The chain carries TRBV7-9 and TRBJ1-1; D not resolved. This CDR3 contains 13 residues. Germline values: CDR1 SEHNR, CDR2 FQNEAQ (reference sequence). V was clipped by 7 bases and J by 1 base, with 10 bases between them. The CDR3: CASTLEGNTEAFF. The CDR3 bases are TGTGCCAGCACTCTCGAGGGGAACACTGAAGCTTTCTTT.

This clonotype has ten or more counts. This CDR3 reads CASSLDLGSDTQYF. As DNA, the CDR3 is TGTGCCAGCAGCTTAGACCTAGGTTCCGATACGCAGTATTTT. This sequence joins TRBV7-9 and TRBJ2-3; D remains unclear. Per germline, CDR1 SEHNR and CDR2 FQNEAQ (reference sequence). The CDR3 spans 14 residues. V was pared by 1 base and J by 6 bases, with 11 bases between.

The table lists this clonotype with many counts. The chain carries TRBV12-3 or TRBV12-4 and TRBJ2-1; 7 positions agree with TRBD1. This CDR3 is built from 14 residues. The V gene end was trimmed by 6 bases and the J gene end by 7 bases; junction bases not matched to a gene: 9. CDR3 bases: TGTGCCAGCAGAATCGCTGACAGGGCTAATGAGCAGTTCTTC. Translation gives CASRIADRANEQFF.

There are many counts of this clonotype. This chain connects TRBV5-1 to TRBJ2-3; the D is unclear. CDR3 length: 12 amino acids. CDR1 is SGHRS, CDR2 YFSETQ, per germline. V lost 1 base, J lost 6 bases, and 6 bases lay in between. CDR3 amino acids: CASSLTGDTQYF. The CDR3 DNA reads TGCGCCAGCAGCTTGACCGGGGATACGCAGTATTTT.

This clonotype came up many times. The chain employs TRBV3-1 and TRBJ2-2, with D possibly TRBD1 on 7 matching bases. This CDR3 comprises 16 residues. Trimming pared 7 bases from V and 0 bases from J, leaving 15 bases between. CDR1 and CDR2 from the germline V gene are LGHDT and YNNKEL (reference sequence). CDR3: CASTTGDSSNTGELFF. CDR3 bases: TGTGCCAGCACCACAGGGGACTCCTCGAACACCGGGGAGCTGTTTTTT.

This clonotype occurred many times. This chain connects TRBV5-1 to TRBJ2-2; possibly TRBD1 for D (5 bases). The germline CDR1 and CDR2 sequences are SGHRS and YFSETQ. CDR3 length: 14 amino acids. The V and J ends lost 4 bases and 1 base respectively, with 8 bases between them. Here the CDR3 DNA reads TGCGCCAGCAGCACCGGACAGAACACCGGGGAGCTGTTTTTT. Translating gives CASSTGQNTGELFF.

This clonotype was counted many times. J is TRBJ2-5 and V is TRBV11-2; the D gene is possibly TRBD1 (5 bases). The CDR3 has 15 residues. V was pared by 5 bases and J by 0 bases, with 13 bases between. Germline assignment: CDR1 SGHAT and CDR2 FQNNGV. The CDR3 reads CASSDGRVDQETQYF. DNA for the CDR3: TGTGCCAGCAGCGATGGCAGGGTGGACCAAGAGACCCAGTACTTC.

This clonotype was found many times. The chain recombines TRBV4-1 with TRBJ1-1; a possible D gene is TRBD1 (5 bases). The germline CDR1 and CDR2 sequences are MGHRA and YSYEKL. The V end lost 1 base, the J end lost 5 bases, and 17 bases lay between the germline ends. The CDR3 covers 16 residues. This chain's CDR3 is CASSQARDGPETEAFF. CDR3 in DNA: TGCGCCAGCAGCCAAGCCCGGGACGGGCCAGAGACTGAAGCTTTCTTT.

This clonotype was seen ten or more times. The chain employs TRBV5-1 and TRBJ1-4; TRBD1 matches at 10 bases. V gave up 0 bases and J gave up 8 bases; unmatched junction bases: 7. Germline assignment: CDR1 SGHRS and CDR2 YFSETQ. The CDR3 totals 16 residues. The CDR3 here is CASSLDLGQGVEKLFF. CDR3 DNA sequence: TGCGCCAGCAGCTTGGACCTCGGACAGGGGGTGGAAAAACTGTTTTTT.

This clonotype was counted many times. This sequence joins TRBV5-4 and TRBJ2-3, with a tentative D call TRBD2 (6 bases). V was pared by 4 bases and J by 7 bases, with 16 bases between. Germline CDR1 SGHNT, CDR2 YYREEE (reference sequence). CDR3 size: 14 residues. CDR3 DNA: TGTGCCAGCAGCCCCCCGGGGGATTTCAATACGCAGTATTTT. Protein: CASSPPGDFNTQYF.

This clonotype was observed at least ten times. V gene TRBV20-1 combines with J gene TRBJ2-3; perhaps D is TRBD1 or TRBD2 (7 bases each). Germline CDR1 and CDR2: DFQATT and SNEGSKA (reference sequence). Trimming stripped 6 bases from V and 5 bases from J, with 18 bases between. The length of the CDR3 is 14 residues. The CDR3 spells CSANLGRGLDTQYF. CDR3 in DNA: TGCAGTGCCAACCTTGGGAGGGGGCTAGATACGCAGTATTTT.

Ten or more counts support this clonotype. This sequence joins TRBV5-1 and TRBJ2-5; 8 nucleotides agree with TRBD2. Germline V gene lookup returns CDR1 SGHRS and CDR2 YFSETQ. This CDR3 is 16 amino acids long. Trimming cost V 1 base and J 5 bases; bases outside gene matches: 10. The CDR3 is CASSLFPAGAGETQYF. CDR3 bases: TGCGCCAGCAGCTTGTTTCCAGCGGGGGCCGGGGAGACCCAGTACTTC.

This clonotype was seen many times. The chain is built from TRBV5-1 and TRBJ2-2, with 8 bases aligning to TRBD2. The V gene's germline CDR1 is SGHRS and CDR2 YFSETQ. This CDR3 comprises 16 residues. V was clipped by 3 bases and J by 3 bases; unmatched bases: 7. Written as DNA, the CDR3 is TGCGCCAGCAGCTGGTCGACTAGCGTAGACACCGGGGAGCTGTTTTTT. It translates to CASSWSTSVDTGELFF.

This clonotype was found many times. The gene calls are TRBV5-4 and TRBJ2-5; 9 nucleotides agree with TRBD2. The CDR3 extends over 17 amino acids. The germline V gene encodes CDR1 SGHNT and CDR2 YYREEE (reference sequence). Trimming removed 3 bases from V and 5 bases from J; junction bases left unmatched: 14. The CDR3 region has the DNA TGTGCCAGCAGCTCCCGGAAGCGGGGGGTAGGTGGGGAGACCCAGTACTTC. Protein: CASSSRKRGVGGETQYF.

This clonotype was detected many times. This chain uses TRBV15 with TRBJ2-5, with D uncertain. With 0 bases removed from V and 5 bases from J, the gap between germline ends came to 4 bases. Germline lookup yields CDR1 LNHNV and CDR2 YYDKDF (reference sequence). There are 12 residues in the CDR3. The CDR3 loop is CATSRDEETQYF. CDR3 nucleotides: TGTGCCACCAGCAGAGATGAGGAGACCCAGTACTTC.

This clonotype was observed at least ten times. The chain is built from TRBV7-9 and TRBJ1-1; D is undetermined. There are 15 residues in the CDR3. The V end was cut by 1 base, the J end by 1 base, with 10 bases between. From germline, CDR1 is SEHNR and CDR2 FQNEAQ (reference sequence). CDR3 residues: CASSLVGLQNTEAFF. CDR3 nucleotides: TGTGCCAGCAGCTTAGTAGGGCTTCAGAACACTGAAGCTTTCTTT.